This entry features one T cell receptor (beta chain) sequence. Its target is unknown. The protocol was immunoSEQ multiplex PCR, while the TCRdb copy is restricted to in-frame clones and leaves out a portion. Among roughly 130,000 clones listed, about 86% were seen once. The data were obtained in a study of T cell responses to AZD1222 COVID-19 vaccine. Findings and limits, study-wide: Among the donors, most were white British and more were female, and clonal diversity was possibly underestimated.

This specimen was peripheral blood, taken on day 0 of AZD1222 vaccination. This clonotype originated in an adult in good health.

The CDR3: CATSVTQGGGQFF. In DNA form, the CDR3 reads TGTGCCACCAGTGTCACTCAGGGAGGTGGGCAGTTCTTC. The chain joins TRBV24-1 to TRBJ2-1, with D perhaps TRBD2 (6 bases). Germline V gene sequence: CDR1 KGHDR, CDR2 SFDVKD. Trimming stripped 5 bases from V and 12 bases from J, with 16 bases between. The CDR3 is 13 amino acids.